This TCR beta chain appears in the sequencing data of a study of radiotherapy plus CTLA-4 blockade in lung cancer. Regarding the study as a whole: TCR clones from tumors expanded in blood after radiotherapy plus ipilimumab.

This CDR3 comprises 13 residues. Trimming removed 6 bases from V and 5 bases from J, with 13 bases in between. Germline lookup yields CDR1 MNHEY and CDR2 SVGAGI. Here immunoSEQ multiplex PCR was the method, and the copy in TCRdb shows in-frame clones only, minus some. The sample lists fewer than 85,000 clones, more than 85% seen once, with approximately 0.9% in the top ten. About this clone: Its target is unknown.

Participants had chemo-refractory metastatic non-small-cell lung cancer and were treated with focal radiation plus ipilimumab CTLA-4 blockade. Here the sequenced sample was peripheral blood, taken from a patient treated with radiotherapy plus ipilimumab. The source is a human donor with non-small cell lung cancer who had stable disease on radiotherapy plus ipilimumab. The rearrangement joins TRBV6-5 to TRBJ2-5, with D hard to call. The CDR3 spells CASRIEWVETQYF. DNA of the CDR3: TGTGCCAGCAGGATAGAATGGGTGGAGACCCAGTACTTC.